This is a list of T cell receptor beta chains from one sample in a study of T cells expressing NK-cell markers. TCRdb reprocessed the 5' RACE reads and keeps a single row for each CDR3 protein, giving no DNA. The ten top clones account for approximately 12%, within a sample of 350,000 to 400,000 distinct CDR3 sequences. The sample consisted of blood T cells: a sorted CD56 or NKG2C T cell subset, CD4+ or CD8+ T cells, or bulk PBMC T cells (not recorded which). Every receptor here comes from a woman aged 45-65 years in good health. Each CDR3 is given with its conserved first and last residue. The order of the fields is V gene, J gene, CDR3 protein.

V: TRBV7-9; J: TRBJ1-5; CDR3: CASRYHPIRLYQPQHF
V: TRBV5-6; J: TRBJ2-1; CDR3: CASSFRQTSGTNEQFF
V: TRBV7-2; J: TRBJ2-7; CDR3: CASSRTGATSYEQYF
V: TRBV7-2; J: TRBJ1-1; CDR3: CASSPSPSTGTEAFF
V: TRBV12-3/TRBV12-4; J: TRBJ1-5; CDR3: CASSLFRGPNQPQHF
V: TRBV12-3/TRBV12-4; J: TRBJ2-7; CDR3: CASSQQGLGYEQYF
V: TRBV7-9; J: TRBJ2-3; CDR3: CASRDPGLAIGTDTQYF
V: TRBV6-2/TRBV6-3; J: TRBJ1-5; CDR3: CASSSFTDRNQPQHF
V: TRBV2; J: TRBJ2-1; CDR3: CASRKGTQWNEQFF
V: TRBV20-1; J: TRBJ1-5; CDR3: CSARGQGIRTNQPQHF
V: TRBV24-1; J: TRBJ2-5; CDR3: CATSWGRETQYF
V: TRBV28; J: TRBJ2-3; CDR3: CASSKTSVIDTQYF
V: TRBV29-1; J: TRBJ2-3; CDR3: CSVGRGDTQYF
V: TRBV6-5; J: TRBJ2-1; CDR3: CASSFTSGRSSYNEQFF
V: TRBV7-3; J: TRBJ2-3; CDR3: CASSQGQAGADTQYF
V: TRBV7-9; J: TRBJ2-7; CDR3: CASSIQVNPHPVQYF
V: TRBV10-1; J: TRBJ2-5; CDR3: CASSESSGRGETQYF
V: TRBV9; J: TRBJ2-4; CDR3: CASSVGESIQYF
V: TRBV12-3/TRBV12-4; J: TRBJ1-2; CDR3: CASSLRPRGYTF
V: TRBV24-1; J: TRBJ2-1; CDR3: CATSDPGTSANEQFF
V: TRBV12-3/TRBV12-4; J: TRBJ1-1; CDR3: CASSNRDQNTEAFF
V: TRBV11-3; J: TRBJ1-2; CDR3: CASSLRTGSYGYTF
V: TRBV24-1; J: TRBJ1-2; CDR3: CATSAGNGGYTF
V: TRBV14; J: TRBJ1-1; CDR3: CASSPPVGKAFF
V: TRBV20-1; J: TRBJ2-5; CDR3: CSAQPDRDRAALETQYF
V: TRBV18; J: TRBJ1-1; CDR3: CASSPPERVTEAFF
V: TRBV10-3; J: TRBJ2-5; CDR3: CATQDREETQYF
V: TRBV29-1; J: TRBJ2-1; CDR3: CSVAASGSSGEQFF
V: TRBV11-2; J: TRBJ2-2; CDR3: CASSLTSAINSPRELFF
V: TRBV29-1; J: TRBJ2-7; CDR3: CSGTGDREQYF
V: TRBV5-1; J: TRBJ1-1; CDR3: CASRAEVGTEAFF
V: TRBV12-3/TRBV12-4; J: TRBJ2-1; CDR3: CASSAGGPEQFF
V: TRBV29-1; J: TRBJ2-6; CDR3: CSATLGQGRTGANVLTF
V: TRBV18; J: TRBJ1-1; CDR3: CASSPETGGTEAFF
V: TRBV4-1; J: TRBJ2-1; CDR3: CASSGRLGLGFDEQFF
V: TRBV12-3/TRBV12-4; J: TRBJ2-2; CDR3: CASRKGTQLTGELFF
V: TRBV5-1; J: TRBJ2-5; CDR3: CASSLVAGGPEQETQYF
V: TRBV10-3; J: TRBJ1-3; CDR3: CAISEPRRNGNTIYF
V: TRBV6-2/TRBV6-3; J: TRBJ2-1; CDR3: CASRRTSDNYNEQFF
V: TRBV9; J: TRBJ1-1; CDR3: CASRLNAEAFF
V: TRBV6-2/TRBV6-3; J: TRBJ1-3; CDR3: CASSYRNPGNTIYF
V: TRBV20-1; J: TRBJ1-1; CDR3: CSARRPGQGHTEAFF
V: TRBV5-1; J: TRBJ1-2; CDR3: CASSESVDPNYGYTF
V: TRBV6-4; J: TRBJ1-5; CDR3: CASSPTSGTGDLPQHF
V: TRBV27; J: TRBJ2-1; CDR3: CASRPGTSYNEQFF
V: TRBV19; J: TRBJ1-2; CDR3: CATGVNYGYTF
V: TRBV11-2; J: TRBJ2-1; CDR3: CASSPGGGQGVYGDNEQFF
V: TRBV20-1; J: TRBJ2-3; CDR3: CSARDNSLTTDTQYF
V: TRBV5-1; J: TRBJ2-2; CDR3: CASSLIPDRASGELFF
V: TRBV5-6; J: TRBJ2-1; CDR3: CASSSIPPSAGTSGRSTYNEQFF
V: TRBV7-3; J: TRBJ2-1; CDR3: CASSLYGGSNEQFF